A selection of T cell receptor beta chains follows, all from one sample in a study of T cell responses to AZD1222 COVID-19 vaccine. TCRdb's copy holds only in-frame clones and misses some; the assay was immunoSEQ multiplex PCR. The table records more than 85,000 clones, 70% to 90% of them present only once. Sequencing was performed on peripheral blood, taken 28 days after the second AZD1222 dose. Receptors originate from an adult who received the AZD1222 COVID-19 vaccine. The conserved cysteine and the conserved F or W are not part of the CDR3 here. Each record gives: V gene, clone size, D gene, J gene, CDR3 protein. A D gene is named only where the DNA matches it firmly. Size is omitted from some rows. Given values are once, few, many or a class for expanded clones.

>TRBV29-1|-|-|TRBJ2-5
SVGGGARETQY
>TRBV4-2|-|TRBD1|TRBJ1-2
ASSQDGQGSYGYT
>TRBV2|-|TRBD1|TRBJ1-2
ASSDMTGNGYT
>TRBV4-2|few|-|TRBJ2-3
ASSQVYRGTSSTDTQY
>TRBV5-8|-|TRBD2|TRBJ2-7
ASSGFGRYEQY
>TRBV7-8|-|TRBD1|TRBJ2-3
ASSPSWDRDPQY
>TRBV5-4|-|-|TRBJ1-1
ASSTGGARGAEAF
>TRBV5-8|-|-|TRBJ1-5
ASSLAPDGRMYQPQH
>TRBV27|-|TRBD1|TRBJ2-5
ASSDISTGPNRDQY
>TRBV6-5|-|-|TRBJ1-1
ASSSFDRLTEAF
>TRBV13|-|TRBD1|TRBJ1-6
ASSLLTGQNNSPLH
>TRBV7-8|-|TRBD1|TRBJ1-1
ASSTTGARVGTEAF
>TRBV7-2|-|-|TRBJ1-5
ASSLNPGQPQH
>TRBV27|-|-|TRBJ2-7
ASSFVIGHRYEQY
>TRBV27|-|-|TRBJ2-5
ASSPRRSETQY
>TRBV5-4|-|TRBD2|TRBJ2-3
ASSLGGRARWTQY
>TRBV28|-|-|TRBJ1-5
ASSAPGANQPQH
>TRBV2|-|TRBD1|TRBJ1-6
ASRGRQGPDSPLH
>TRBV5-4|-|-|TRBJ2-5
ASSAGTDQETQY
>TRBV15|few|TRBD1|TRBJ2-7
ATRETGNYREQY
>TRBV4-1|-|-|TRBJ2-2
ASSQGGGHLSDTGELF
>TRBV3-1/TRBV3-2|-|TRBD1|TRBJ1-2
ASSQDPTGTVGYT
>TRBV5-1|-|-|TRBJ2-7
ASSLGTIWDGNEQY
>TRBV18|-|TRBD1|TRBJ1-2
ASSLRGDRGDGYT
>TRBV28|-|-|TRBJ1-5
ASSFSRDTGNQPQH
>TRBV5-1|-|-|TRBJ2-7
ASSLGPGRRHDEQY
>TRBV15|-|-|TRBJ2-1
ATSRDGGSGNEQF
>TRBV28|-|-|TRBJ1-5
ASSSSRGLIDQPQH
>TRBV6-5|-|-|TRBJ1-1
ALTATQGNTEAF
>TRBV11-2|-|-|TRBJ2-5
ASRVSSFTETQY
>TRBV10-3|-|TRBD2|TRBJ2-3
AISERAGGGTDTQY
>TRBV10-3|-|-|TRBJ1-6
AISPRASSYNSPLH
>TRBV3-1/TRBV3-2|-|-|TRBJ2-7
ASSQGRGYEQY
>TRBV2|-|-|TRBJ1-2
ASKSPALDYGYT
>TRBV28|-|TRBD1|TRBJ1-4
ASSPGQGREKLF
>TRBV12-3/TRBV12-4|-|-|TRBJ1-1
ASSLGGRTLGF
>TRBV19|-|-|TRBJ2-7
ASSINNPIYEQY
>TRBV10-3|-|TRBD1|TRBJ1-6
AISDPEGAGESPLH
>TRBV6-1|few|-|TRBJ2-5
ASSEQRGETQY
>TRBV7-9|-|TRBD1|TRBJ2-3
ASSFGAGGGTDTQY
>TRBV10-3|-|TRBD2|TRBJ2-1
AISEKTSGDNEQF
>TRBV19|-|-|TRBJ2-3
ASRGTASTDTQY
>TRBV29-1|-|TRBD1|TRBJ1-2
SDRQGASGYT
>TRBV5-6|-|-|TRBJ1-2
ASSYGANGYT
>TRBV7-8|-|-|TRBJ2-7
ASSLEVSYEQY
>TRBV3-1/TRBV3-2|few|-|TRBJ1-2
ASSPTVTNYGYT